This T cell receptor (beta chain) was captured by sequencing in a study of blood T cells in healthy people across ages. Then a second PCR, running roughly 7 to 11 cycles, was carried out with a sample-barcoded 5' primer and a J-beta primer mix. Each CDR3 protein gets one entry after TCRdb re-called the 5' RACE reads with MiXCR. The sample yields 750,000 to 1,000,000 distinct CDR3 sequences, approximately 32% seen once. A few counts support this clonotype. What it binds is unknown. This may come from a read error, since a much larger clone is one base off. Study-level results: Roughly linearly, TCR beta diversity per million T cells fell as age increased.

The authors extracted at least 5 micrograms of total RNA per sample. Losses at the gene ends were 6 bases for V and 7 bases for J; bases not matched to a gene: 17. This CDR3 spans 17 amino acids. From germline, CDR1 is SGHAT and CDR2 FQNNGV. These data were likewise used in another study, on T cells of mothers and their children. That investigation notes: The donor cohort consisted of three healthy Caucasian mothers and their six children. From each mother came over 8 million TCR beta CDR3 reads, and from each child came 2.5 million to 3.5 million.

The source is a woman in her 40s in good health. This chain joins TRBV11-2 and TRBJ2-3; 9 bases agree with TRBD2. The sequencing sample was made of blood. The CDR3 nucleotides are TGTGCCAGCAGATCGTCCTTCCGGGGACTAGCCCGTAATACGCAGTATTTT. Amino acids: CASRSSFRGLARNTQYF.